This TCR beta chain was recovered during a study of early T cells in non-severe SARS-CoV-2 infection. CDR1 SGHRS and CDR2 YFSETQ come from the germline V gene. Trimming took off 4 bases at V and 0 bases at J, with 15 bases between the two ends. The CDR3 runs to 16 residues. TCRdb passed the 5' RACE reads through MiXCR, listing each CDR3 protein once. Of tens of thousands of distinct CDR3 sequences listed, 13% to 15% were seen once; the top ten hold 3% to 5%. The rearrangement uses TRBV5-1 and TRBJ2-3; D gene uncertain. The sequence was obtained from an adult who was a healthcare worker with PCR-confirmed SARS-CoV-2 infection or an uninfected control (not recorded which). Specimen: whole blood, collected at baseline. CDR3 nucleotides: TGCGCCAGCAGCACGCGGTCCCTGTTTAGCACAGATACGCAGTATTTT. Its protein is CASSTRSLFSTDTQYF.